The present T cell receptor (beta chain) was sequenced within a study of cytomegalovirus exposure and HLA in healthy donors. Regarding this clone: Its cognate antigen is unknown.

Study observations and caveats: In a later analysis, V- and J-gene trimming of beta chains associated with a DCLRE1C missense variant, replicated independently.

Germline values: CDR1 MGHDK, CDR2 SYGVNS. The CDR3 spans 17 residues. V dropped 2 bases and J dropped 2 bases, with 16 bases sitting between them. Researchers ran the PCR with 60 Vbeta and 13 Jbeta primers. Profiled with immunoSEQ multiplex PCR; TCRdb holds only in-frame clones, not every one. The table lists more than 150,000 clones, about 82% of them singletons, with around 1.5% in the top ten. While unrecorded immune exposures were likely, the donors were nominally healthy when sampled. The TCR originated in a man younger than 35 in good health and CMV-seronegative. The sequenced sample consisted of PBMCs. This chain links TRBV25-1 with TRBJ1-5; D not resolved. The DNA of the CDR3 is TGTGCCAGCAGTGAAGGTCGACGAGGGTGGGGCAATCAGCCCCAGCATTTT. Its protein is CASSEGRRGWGNQPQHF.